This T cell receptor beta chain derives from a study of T cell responses to AZD1222 COVID-19 vaccine. Study observations and caveats: Regions left unmutated in variants are reportedly the target of nearly half of spike-specific TCRs.

Produced via immunoSEQ multiplex PCR; TCRdb's table is partial and in-frame only. This sample has over 60,000 clones; around 86% occur once, and the top ten carry about 24%. About this clone: No antigen is known for it.

CDR3 length: 15 amino acids. V was clipped by 5 bases and J by 1 base, with 13 bases between them. CDR1 is SGHRS and CDR2 is YFSETQ in the germline V gene. The source is an adult in good health. The chain employs TRBV5-1 and TRBJ1-5, with D maybe TRBD1 (6 bases). Here the sequenced sample was peripheral blood, taken on day 0 of AZD1222 vaccination. The chain's CDR3 is CASRWDTASNQPQHF. The CDR3 DNA follows: TGCGCCAGCAGATGGGACACGGCGAGCAATCAGCCCCAGCATTTT.